This TCR beta chain was captured by sequencing in a study of regulatory T cells in long-lasting Graves disease. Findings of the study overall: Patients with persistent disease shared some 2,900 public clonotypes, outpacing the 966 shared by new patients.

Time point described: newly diagnosed GD, antithyroid drugs for less than 3 months. Following extraction of RNA from PBMCs, that RNA was used to make the TCR library. On this clonotype: Its target is not known.

Trimming took 3 bases from V and 6 from J, leaving 12 bases between them. Per germline, CDR1 SEHNR and CDR2 FQNEAQ (reference sequence). The CDR3 consists of 13 residues. The TCR beta library used iRepertoire HTBI primers with Arm-PCR amplification of CDR3. Each CDR3 protein is one row after TCRdb ran MiXCR on the multiplex PCR reads. The repertoire has 500,000 or so distinct CDR3 sequences, 15% to 20% of them found once; the top ten carry 25%. This sample was also put to use in a study of T cells in Graves' hyperthyroidism and ophthalmopathy. As that report states: Hyperthyroidism patients were newly diagnosed, had disease duration under 2 months, and were aged 18 to 65 years. Researchers ran a first-round RT-PCR on the TCR CDR3 using the HTBI primer set. With a median lead of around 5.9 months before onset, the model predicted ophthalmopathy.

This sample comprised peripheral blood mononuclear cells (PBMCs), obtained at new diagnosis, from a patient treated with antithyroid drugs. This clonotype was obtained from a woman in her forties or fifties with Graves disease. J is TRBJ2-7 and V is TRBV7-9; TRBD2 might be the D (5 bases). The CDR3 nucleotides are TGTGCCAGCAGCTTTTTGGTGGGGAGCGAGCAGTACTTC. Its protein is CASSFLVGSEQYF.